These 2 T cell receptor beta chains came from one sample sequenced in a study of liver allograft versus peripheral blood T cells. Study details: Peripheral blood of the recipients supplied T cell receptor repertoires that were compared with those in transplanted livers.

TCRdb called the reads again in MiXCR, with one record for every CDR3 protein. Here the sample spans 9,700 or so distinct CDR3 sequences, 25% to 30% being singletons. All receptors derive from a human patient who had a liver transplant. The graft donor may have given rise to some T cells.

This clonotype was observed many times. The CDR3 nucleotides are TGTGCCAGCAGTTTCCGCCAGGGTTTAGTGGAAGGCTCTGGGGCCAACGTCCTGACTTTC. Amino acids: CASSFRQGLVEGSGANVLTF. The chain carries TRBV12-3 or TRBV12-4 and TRBJ2-6; possibly TRBD1 for D (5 bases). Trimming left V 3 bases short and J 0 bases short, with 21 bases between. The CDR3 spans 20 residues.

The CDR3 loop reads CSARRGVYEQYF. The CDR3 DNA sequence: TGCAGTGCCAGGAGGGGGGTATACGAGCAGTACTTC. The V gene is TRBV20-1, the J gene TRBJ2-7; D tentatively reads TRBD1 or TRBD2 (6 bases each). The CDR3 is made up of 12 amino acids. Germline V gene lookup returns CDR1 DFQATT and CDR2 SNEGSKA (reference sequence). The germline V and J ends were trimmed by 6 bases and 4 bases, with 13 bases remaining between them.